A single sample gave rise to the 29 T cell receptor beta chains below, sequenced in a study of naive and memory T cell subsets. Two oligonucleotides, mixed equimolar, formed the beta constant-region primer covering TRBC1 and TRBC2. TCRdb independently ran MiXCR on the UMI-ligation and nested PCR reads; one entry per CDR3 protein. The data show more than 35,000 distinct CDR3 sequences, with less than 15% seen just once and 20% to 25% held by the top ten. The sequencing input was effector memory CD4+ T cells from blood. The subset denotes: effector memory, CD45RA- CD27-. These receptors were obtained from a human donor in good health.

V is TRBV18 and J is TRBJ2-3; D unresolved. Trimming removed 2 bases from V and 6 bases from J, with 12 bases in between. The CDR3 loop spans 14 amino acids. Germline CDR1 reads KGHSH; CDR2 reads LQKENI. CDR3 residues: CASSPSALGDTQYF. CDR3 nucleotides: TGTGCCAGCTCACCATCAGCCCTGGGCGATACGCAGTATTTT. Full variable domain (outside the CDR3, taken from reference TRBV18 and TRBJ2-3): NAGVMQNPRHLVRRRGQEARLRCSPMKGHSHVYWYRQLPEEGLKFMVYLQKENIIDESGMPKERFSAEFPKEGPSILRIQQVVRGDSAAYFCASSPSALGDTQYFGPGTRLTVL.

The chain joins TRBV30 to TRBJ1-2; no firm D call. Germline values: CDR1 GTSNPN, CDR2 SVGIG (reference sequence). The CDR3 has 13 amino acids. Trimming took 8 bases from V and 4 from J, leaving 17 bases between them. The CDR3 DNA reads TGTGCCACCGTCCCAACTTGGTCCTATGGCTACACCTTC. This gives the protein CATVPTWSYGYTF.

This clonotype was counted many times. The chain uses TRBV6-2 or TRBV6-3 and TRBJ2-7; possible D gene TRBD1, 6 bases. The CDR3 contains 13 residues. Deletions cut 6 bases from V and 3 bases from J, with 12 bases between. Germline V gene data show CDR1 as MNHEY and CDR2 as SVGEGT. CDR3 nucleotide sequence: TGTGCCAGCAGGGGGACAAAGATCTACGAGCAGTACTTC. Encoded protein: CASRGTKIYEQYF.

This clonotype occurred a few times. The rearrangement links TRBV4-2 to TRBJ1-1; TRBD1 matches 7 bases. The ends lost 4 bases at V and 0 bases at J; junction bases unmatched: 2. Germline lookup yields CDR1 LGHNA and CDR2 YNFKEQ. The CDR3 covers 14 residues. CDR3 protein: CASSPGTVNTEAFF. The CDR3 nucleotides are TGTGCCAGCAGCCCGGGGACAGTGAACACTGAAGCTTTCTTT.

V and J are TRBV4-2 and TRBJ2-1, with D tentatively TRBD2 (5 bases). Trimming took 0 bases from V and 8 from J, leaving 17 bases between them. The CDR3 sequence is 16 residues long. Germline lookup yields CDR1 LGHNA and CDR2 YNFKEQ. DNA for the CDR3: TGTGCCAGCAGCCAAGATTGGCGCCAAGGAGGTCATGAGCAGTTCTTC. Its protein is CASSQDWRQGGHEQFF.

The V gene is TRBV2, the J gene TRBJ1-4, with a tentative D call TRBD1 (6 bases). V lost 4 bases to trimming and J lost 7 bases, with 13 bases between them. CDR3 length: 14 residues. Germline V lookup: CDR1 SNHLY, CDR2 FYNNEI. Written as DNA, the CDR3 is TGTGCCAGCAGTGCATGGGGGGCAAGTGAAAAACTGTTTTTT. Protein sequence: CASSAWGASEKLFF.

This clonotype was counted between two and nine times. The chain has TRBV28 and TRBJ2-4, with 8 bases fitting TRBD2. CDR3 length equals 16 residues. Germline CDR1 MDHEN, CDR2 SYDVKM. Trimming cost V 5 bases and J 0 bases; bases outside gene matches: 6. The CDR3 sequence is CASSPMLAGAKNIQYF. CDR3 nucleotide sequence: TGTGCCAGCAGTCCGATGCTAGCGGGAGCCAAAAACATTCAGTACTTC. The whole variable domain, remainder taken from reference TRBV28 and TRBJ2-4, is DVKVTQSSRYLVKRTGEKVFLECVQDMDHENMFWYRQDPGLGLRLIYFSYDVKMKEKGDIPEGYSVSREKKERFSLILESASTNQTSMYLCASSPMLAGAKNIQYFGAGTRLSVL.

The V gene is TRBV5-5, the J gene TRBJ1-4, with D uncertain. V dropped 2 bases and J dropped 0 bases, with 8 bases sitting between them. The CDR3 consists of 15 residues. The germline CDR1 and CDR2 sequences are SGHKS and YYEKEE (reference sequence). The CDR3 sequence is CASSFGPSTNEKLFF. As DNA, the CDR3 is TGTGCCAGCAGCTTCGGCCCTTCAACTAATGAAAAACTGTTTTTT.

A few counts support this clonotype. The rearrangement links TRBV25-1 to TRBJ1-1; no definite D call. The CDR3 contains 14 residues. CDR1 is MGHDK, CDR2 SYGVNS, per germline. Deletions cut 3 bases from V and 5 bases from J, with 13 bases between. The CDR3 DNA sequence: TGTGCCAGCAGTGAGTACGGCGACCGGACTGAAGCTTTCTTT. Translation: CASSEYGDRTEAFF.

The gene calls are TRBV20-1 and TRBJ1-6; 12 bases agree with TRBD1. The trim removed 6 bases at V and 7 bases at J, leaving 10 bases unmatched. Per the germline V gene, CDR1 is DFQATT and CDR2 is SNEGSKA (reference sequence). The CDR3 extends over 16 amino acids. This chain's CDR3 is CSAVDGTGGENSPLHF. CDR3 coding DNA: TGCAGTGCCGTAGACGGGACAGGGGGCGAGAATTCACCCCTCCACTTT.

This clonotype was counted at least ten times. One end of the junction varies from germline; a read error may be responsible. V and J are TRBV29-1 and TRBJ2-3; 8 positions match TRBD2. Germline CDR1 is SQVTM and CDR2 is ANQGSEA. The CDR3 length is 16 residues. This CDR3 is CSVEGGTSLGTDTQYF. The CDR3 region has the DNA TGCAGCGTAGAAGGCGGGACTAGTCTGGGGACAGATACGCAGTATTTT.

This clonotype was counted many times. CDR3 in amino acids: CASRGRGYNEQFF. As DNA, the CDR3 is TGCGCCAGCAGGGGCAGGGGTTACAATGAGCAGTTCTTC. The chain combines TRBV5-1 with TRBJ2-1; D is perhaps TRBD1 (6 bases). CDR3 length: 13 residues. CDR1 and CDR2 (germline): SGHRS, YFSETQ. V lost 5 bases and J 4 bases, leaving 10 bases between the germline ends.

V and J are TRBV28 and TRBJ1-2, with D tentatively TRBD1 (5 bases). V was cut by 7 bases and J by 2 bases, with 8 bases left in between. This CDR3 has 12 residues. Germline CDR1 reads MDHEN; CDR2 reads SYDVKM. CDR3 sequence: CASTGKNYGYTF. CDR3 coding DNA: TGTGCCAGCACAGGGAAAAACTATGGCTACACCTTC.

The V call is TRBV29-1, the J call TRBJ1-4, with TRBD1 identical over 8 bases. V gave up 1 base and J gave up 7 bases; unmatched junction bases: 11. Germline V gene sequence: CDR1 SQVTM, CDR2 ANQGSEA. The CDR3 spans 16 residues. CDR3 nucleotide sequence: TGCAGCGTTGAAGGGCGTTCGGGACAGGACTTTGAAAAACTGTTTTTT. The encoded protein is CSVEGRSGQDFEKLFF.

This clonotype was counted a few times. The chain uses TRBV19 and TRBJ2-3; 7 bases fit TRBD1. The CDR3 spans 15 residues. CDR1 is LNHDA and CDR2 is SQIVND in the germline V gene (reference sequence). With 9 bases clipped from V and 4 bases from J, the junction kept 13 bases outside the gene matches. CDR3: CASRRDSDASDTQYF. The DNA of the CDR3 is TGTGCCAGCCGCCGGGACAGTGACGCCTCAGATACGCAGTATTTT.

This clonotype was seen a few times. The genes are TRBV28 and TRBJ1-2, with D unresolved. The CDR3 loop spans 13 amino acids. CDR1 and CDR2 (germline): MDHEN, SYDVKM. V lost 8 bases, J lost 4 bases, and 14 bases lay in between. The CDR3 reads CASQTGSSYGYTF. CDR3 nucleotide sequence: TGTGCCAGCCAGACCGGGAGCTCCTATGGCTACACCTTC.

The chain joins TRBV12-3 or TRBV12-4 to TRBJ2-3; maybe TRBD2 (5 bases). V shed 6 bases and J shed 4 bases, with 11 bases lying between them. CDR3 size: 13 residues. The CDR3 loop is CASSRRNADTQYF. In nucleotides, the CDR3 is TGTGCCAGCAGCCGGAGGAACGCAGATACGCAGTATTTT.

This clonotype was seen ten or more times. The chain has TRBV7-2 and TRBJ1-2, with D hard to call. The CDR3 loop spans 15 amino acids. Trimming removed 3 bases from V and 6 bases from J, with 17 bases in between. Germline V lookup: CDR1 SGHTA, CDR2 FQGNSA. This chain's CDR3 is CASSFRKVDWDGYTF. CDR3 sequence (DNA): TGTGCCAGCAGCTTCCGCAAAGTCGATTGGGATGGCTACACCTTC.

This clonotype showed up just a few times. The DNA for the CDR3 is TGTGCCAGCAGCGTCGGGAGTCCTCCCGGTGGCTACACCTTC. Its translation: CASSVGSPPGGYTF. The chain recombines TRBV5-6 with TRBJ1-2; unclear D gene. This CDR3 comprises 14 residues. Trimming pared 4 bases from V and 7 bases from J, leaving 17 bases between. In germline, CDR1 is SGHDT, CDR2 YYEEEE.

This clonotype turned up a few times. This chain joins TRBV3-1 and TRBJ2-3; TRBD2 agrees at 15 bases. From germline, CDR1 is LGHDT and CDR2 YNNKEL (reference sequence). The CDR3 sequence is 14 residues long. V lost 3 bases to trimming and J lost 8 bases; unmatched junction nucleotides: 0. The CDR3 region is CASSQGLAGGTQYF. The CDR3 DNA is TGTGCCAGCAGCCAGGGACTAGCGGGAGGTACGCAGTATTTT.

This clonotype was counted between two and nine times. This chain links TRBV6-1 with TRBJ2-7, with TRBD1 matching over 9 bases. The CDR3 spans 14 residues. Germline trimming cut 2 bases from V and 3 bases from J; bases unmatched to any gene: 2. CDR1 and CDR2 (germline): MNHNS, SASEGT. The CDR3 region is CASSELGQGYEQYF. As DNA, the CDR3 is TGTGCCAGCAGTGAATTGGGACAGGGCTACGAGCAGTACTTC.

The V and J genes are TRBV12-3 or TRBV12-4 and TRBJ2-7, with D possibly TRBD2 on 5 matching bases. Trimming took 2 bases from V and 4 from J, leaving 9 bases between them. The CDR3 has 13 amino acids. The CDR3 DNA reads TGTGCCAGCAGTTTAACTAGAAAATACGAGCAGTACTTC. Translation: CASSLTRKYEQYF.

This clonotype has a handful of counts. The rearrangement joins TRBV5-4 to TRBJ2-1, with D possibly matching TRBD1 (7 bases). V was shortened by 0 bases and J by 6 bases, with 16 bases between the two germline ends. Looked up from germline, CDR1 is SGHNT and CDR2 is YYREEE (reference sequence). This CDR3 is 16 amino acids long. The CDR3 nucleotides read TGTGCCAGCAGCTTGGCCAGGCCAGGGGGAGGCAATGAGCAGTTCTTC. Translated, it gives CASSLARPGGGNEQFF.

V is TRBV6-1 and J is TRBJ2-1; no definite D call. Trimming pared 3 bases from V and 9 bases from J, leaving 9 bases between. The CDR3 runs to 12 residues. Per germline, CDR1 MNHNS and CDR2 SASEGT. The CDR3 loop is CASSERNSEQFF. CDR3 sequence (DNA): TGTGCCAGCAGTGAGAGAAACAGTGAGCAGTTCTTC.

The chain carries TRBV20-1 and TRBJ2-5, with 9 nucleotides matching TRBD2. Losses at the gene ends were 1 base for V and 5 bases for J; bases not matched to a gene: 5. This CDR3 is 14 amino acids long. Germline V CDR1 and CDR2: DFQATT, SNEGSKA (reference sequence). The CDR3 sequence is CSARVAGEGETQYF. Written as DNA, the CDR3 is TGCAGTGCTAGAGTAGCGGGAGAAGGGGAGACCCAGTACTTC.

This clonotype has a single count. The chain joins TRBV12-3 or TRBV12-4 to TRBJ1-3; D gene unclear. The V and J ends lost 5 bases and 3 bases respectively, with 5 bases between them. This CDR3 has 12 residues. The CDR3, as DNA: TGTGCCAGCAGTGTTGATGGAAACACCATATATTTT. Translated: CASSVDGNTIYF.

There are many counts of this clonotype. V gene TRBV18 combines with J gene TRBJ2-7, with D possibly called TRBD1 or TRBD2 (5 bases each). The CDR3 is 15 amino acids. The V gene lost 3 bases and the J gene lost 6 bases, with 18 bases spanning the gap. The V gene's germline CDR1 is KGHSH and CDR2 LQKENI. CDR3 DNA sequence: TGTGCCAGCTCACCCTTCGCTGGACCTGGGGGCGAGCAGTACTTC. Its translation is CASSPFAGPGGEQYF.

This clonotype was seen a few times. The rearrangement links TRBV7-6 to TRBJ2-7, with 8 bases identical to TRBD2. The CDR3 is 16 amino acids. After removal of 1 base from V and 6 bases from J, the junction contained 11 bases not matched to a gene. Germline values: CDR1 SGHVS, CDR2 FNYEAQ. For the CDR3, the DNA is TGTGCCAGCAGCTTAGAGTTCCCGGGACTAGGGTCCGAGCAGTACTTC. This translates into CASSLEFPGLGSEQYF. The variable domain in full, completed from reference TRBV7-6 and TRBJ2-7, reads GAGVSQSPRYKVTKRGQDVALRCDPISGHVSLYWYRQALGQGPEFLTYFNYEAQQDKSGLPNDRFSAERPEGSISTLTIQRTEQRDSAMYRCASSLEFPGLGSEQYFGPGTRLTVT.

This clonotype was observed a handful of times. The chain recombines TRBV5-4 with TRBJ2-5, with 7 bases that match TRBD1. The CDR3 spans 14 residues. V shed 2 bases, J shed 2 bases, and the junction held 3 bases outside the gene matches. Germline V gene lookup returns CDR1 SGHNT and CDR2 YYREEE (reference sequence). CDR3: CASSFQGQQETQYF. The CDR3 nucleotides read TGTGCCAGCAGCTTCCAGGGACAGCAAGAGACCCAGTACTTC.